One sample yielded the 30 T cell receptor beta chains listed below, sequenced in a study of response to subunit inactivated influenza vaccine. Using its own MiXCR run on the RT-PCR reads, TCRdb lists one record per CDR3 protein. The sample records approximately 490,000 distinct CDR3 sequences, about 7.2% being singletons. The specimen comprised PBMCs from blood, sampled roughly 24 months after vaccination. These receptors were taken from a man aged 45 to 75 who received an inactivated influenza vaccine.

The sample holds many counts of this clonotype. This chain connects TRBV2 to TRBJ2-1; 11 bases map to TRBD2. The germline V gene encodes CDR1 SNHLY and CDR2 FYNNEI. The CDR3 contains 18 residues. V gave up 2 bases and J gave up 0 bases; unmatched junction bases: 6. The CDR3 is CASSERLAGGSSYNEQFF. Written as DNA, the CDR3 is TGTGCCAGCAGTGAACGCCTAGCGGGGGGCAGCTCCTACAATGAGCAGTTCTTC.

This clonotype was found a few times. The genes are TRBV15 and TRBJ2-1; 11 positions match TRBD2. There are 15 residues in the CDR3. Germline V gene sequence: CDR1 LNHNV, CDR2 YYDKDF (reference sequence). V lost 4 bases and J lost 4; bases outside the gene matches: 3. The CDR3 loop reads CATSKIAGGYNEQFF. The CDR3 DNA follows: TGTGCCACCAGCAAAATAGCGGGGGGGTACAATGAGCAGTTCTTC.

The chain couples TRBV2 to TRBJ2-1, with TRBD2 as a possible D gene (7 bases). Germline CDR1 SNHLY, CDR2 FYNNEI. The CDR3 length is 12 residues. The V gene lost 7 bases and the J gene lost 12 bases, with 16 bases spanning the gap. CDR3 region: CASTGLADRQFF. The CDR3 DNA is TGTGCCAGCACCGGGCTAGCGGACAGGCAGTTCTTC.

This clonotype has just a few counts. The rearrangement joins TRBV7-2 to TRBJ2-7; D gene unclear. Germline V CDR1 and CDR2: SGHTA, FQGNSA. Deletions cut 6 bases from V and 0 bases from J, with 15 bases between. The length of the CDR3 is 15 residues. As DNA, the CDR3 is TGTGCCAGCAGTCTGGCGAGAGTGAGCTCCTACGAGCAGTACTTC. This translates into CASSLARVSSYEQYF.

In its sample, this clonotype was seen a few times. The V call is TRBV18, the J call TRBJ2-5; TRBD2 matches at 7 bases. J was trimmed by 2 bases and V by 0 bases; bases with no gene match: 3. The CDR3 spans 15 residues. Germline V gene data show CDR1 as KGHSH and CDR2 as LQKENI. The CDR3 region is CASSPPGEGQETQYF. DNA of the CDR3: TGTGCCAGCTCACCACCTGGGGAGGGGCAAGAGACCCAGTACTTC. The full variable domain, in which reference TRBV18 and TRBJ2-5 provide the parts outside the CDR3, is NAGVMQNPRHLVRRRGQEARLRCSPMKGHSHVYWYRQLPEEGLKFMVYLQKENIIDESGMPKERFSAEFPKEGPSILRIQQVVRGDSAAYFCASSPPGEGQETQYFGPGTRLLVL.

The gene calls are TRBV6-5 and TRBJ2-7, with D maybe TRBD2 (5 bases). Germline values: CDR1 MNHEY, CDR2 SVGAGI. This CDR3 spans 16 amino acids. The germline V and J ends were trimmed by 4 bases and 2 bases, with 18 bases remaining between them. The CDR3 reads CASSSSGDYGTYEQYF. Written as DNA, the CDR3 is TGTGCCAGCAGTTCCTCCGGGGATTATGGTACCTACGAGCAGTACTTC.

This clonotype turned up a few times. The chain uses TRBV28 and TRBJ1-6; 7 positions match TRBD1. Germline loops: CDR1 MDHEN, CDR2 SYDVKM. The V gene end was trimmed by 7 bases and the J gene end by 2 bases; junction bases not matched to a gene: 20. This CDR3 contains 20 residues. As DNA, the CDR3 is TGTGCCAGCACCTCCCCTTTTCTTCCTTGGACAGGAGCCTATAATTCACCCCTCCACTTT. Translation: CASTSPFLPWTGAYNSPLHF.

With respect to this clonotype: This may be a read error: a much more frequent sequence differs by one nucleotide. CDR3 region: CSSRGGNNPYEQYF. As DNA, the CDR3 is TGCAGTTCTAGGGGCGGGAACAACCCCTACGAGCAGTACTTC. The genes are TRBV20-1 and TRBJ2-7; perhaps TRBD2 as D (6 bases). Germline V gives CDR1 DFQATT, CDR2 SNEGSKA (reference sequence). The CDR3 totals 14 residues.

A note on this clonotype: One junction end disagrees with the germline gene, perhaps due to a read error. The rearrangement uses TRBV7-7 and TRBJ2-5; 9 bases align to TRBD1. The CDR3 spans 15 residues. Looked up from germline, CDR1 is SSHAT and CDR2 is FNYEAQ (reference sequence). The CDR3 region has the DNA TGTGCTAGCAGAACCGGGACAGGGTCCCAAGAGACCCAGTACTTC. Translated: CASRTGTGSQETQYF. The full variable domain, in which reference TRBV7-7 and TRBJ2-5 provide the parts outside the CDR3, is GAGVSQSPRYKVTKRGQDVTLRCDPISSHATLYWYQQALGQGPEFLTYFNYEAQPDKSGLPSDRFSAERPEGSISTLTIQRTEQRDSAMYRCASRTGTGSQETQYFGPGTRLLVL.

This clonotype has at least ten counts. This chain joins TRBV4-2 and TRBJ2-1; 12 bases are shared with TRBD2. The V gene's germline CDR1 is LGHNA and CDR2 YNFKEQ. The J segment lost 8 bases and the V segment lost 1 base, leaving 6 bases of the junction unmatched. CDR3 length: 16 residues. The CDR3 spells CASSQGLAGASDEQFF. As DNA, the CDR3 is TGTGCCAGCAGCCAAGGACTAGCGGGAGCCAGTGATGAGCAGTTCTTC.

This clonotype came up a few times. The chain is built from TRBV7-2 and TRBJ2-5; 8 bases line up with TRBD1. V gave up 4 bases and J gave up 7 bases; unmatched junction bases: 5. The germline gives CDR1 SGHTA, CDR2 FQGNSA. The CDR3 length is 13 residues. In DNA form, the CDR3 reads TGTGCCAGCAGCTCAGGGACAGGTGGGACCCAGTACTTC. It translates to CASSSGTGGTQYF.

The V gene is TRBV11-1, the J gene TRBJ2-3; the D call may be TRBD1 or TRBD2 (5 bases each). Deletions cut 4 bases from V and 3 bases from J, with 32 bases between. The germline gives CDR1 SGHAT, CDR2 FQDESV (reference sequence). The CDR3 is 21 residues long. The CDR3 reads CASSSDYIDVRWAGRTDTQYF. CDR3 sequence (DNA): TGTGCCAGCAGCTCCGATTATATCGATGTCCGTTGGGCAGGGAGAACAGATACGCAGTATTTT.

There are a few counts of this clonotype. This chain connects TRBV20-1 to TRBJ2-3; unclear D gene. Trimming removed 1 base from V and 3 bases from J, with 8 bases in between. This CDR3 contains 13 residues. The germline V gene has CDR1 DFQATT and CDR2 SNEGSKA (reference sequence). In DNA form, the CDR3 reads TGCAGTGCTAGAGGCCGCCTGACAGATACGCAGTATTTT. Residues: CSARGRLTDTQYF.

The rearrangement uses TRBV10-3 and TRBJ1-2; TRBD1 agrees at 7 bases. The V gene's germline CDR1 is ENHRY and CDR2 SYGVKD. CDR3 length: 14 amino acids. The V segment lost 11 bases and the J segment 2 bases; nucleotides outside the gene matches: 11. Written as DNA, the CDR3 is TGTGCCTCAAATTCTCCGACAGGGAACTATGGCTACACCTTC. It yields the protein CASNSPTGNYGYTF.

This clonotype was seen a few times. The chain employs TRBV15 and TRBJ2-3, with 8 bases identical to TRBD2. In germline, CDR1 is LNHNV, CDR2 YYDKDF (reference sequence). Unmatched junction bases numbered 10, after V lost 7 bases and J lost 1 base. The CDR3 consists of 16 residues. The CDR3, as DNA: TGTGCCACCACTCTCTACGGGAGGGTCGGCACAGATACGCAGTATTTT. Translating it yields CATTLYGRVGTDTQYF.

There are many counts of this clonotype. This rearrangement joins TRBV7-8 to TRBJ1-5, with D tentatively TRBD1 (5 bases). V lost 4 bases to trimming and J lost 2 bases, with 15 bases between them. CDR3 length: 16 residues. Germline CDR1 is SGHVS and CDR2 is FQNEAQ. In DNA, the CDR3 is TGTGCCAGCAGCTCCCGCGCAGGGTTTGGCAATCAGCCCCAGCATTTT. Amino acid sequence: CASSSRAGFGNQPQHF.

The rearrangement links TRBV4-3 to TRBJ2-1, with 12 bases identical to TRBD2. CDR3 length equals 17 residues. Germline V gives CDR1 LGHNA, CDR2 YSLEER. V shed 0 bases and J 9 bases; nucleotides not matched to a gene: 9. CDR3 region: CASSQDLAGGPALEQFF. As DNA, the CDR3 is TGCGCCAGCAGCCAAGATCTAGCGGGAGGGCCAGCCCTTGAGCAGTTCTTC.

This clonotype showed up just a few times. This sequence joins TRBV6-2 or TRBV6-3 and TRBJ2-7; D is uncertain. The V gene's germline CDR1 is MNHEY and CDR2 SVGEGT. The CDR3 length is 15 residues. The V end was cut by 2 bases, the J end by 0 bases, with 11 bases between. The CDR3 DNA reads TGTGCCAGCAGTTACACCCCGGGCAGCTCCTACGAGCAGTACTTC. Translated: CASSYTPGSSYEQYF.

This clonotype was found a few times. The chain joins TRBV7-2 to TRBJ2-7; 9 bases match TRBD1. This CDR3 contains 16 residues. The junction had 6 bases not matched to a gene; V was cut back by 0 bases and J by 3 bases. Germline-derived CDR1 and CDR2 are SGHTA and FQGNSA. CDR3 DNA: TGTGCCAGCAGCTTAGCCACGGGGACAGGGAACTACGAGCAGTACTTC. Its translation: CASSLATGTGNYEQYF. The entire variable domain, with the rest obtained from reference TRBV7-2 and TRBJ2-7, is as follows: GAGVSQSPSNKVTEKGKDVELRCDPISGHTALYWYRQSLGQGLEFLIYFQGNSAPDKSGLPSDRFSAERTGGSVSTLTIQRTQQEDSAVYLCASSLATGTGNYEQYFGPGTRLTVT.

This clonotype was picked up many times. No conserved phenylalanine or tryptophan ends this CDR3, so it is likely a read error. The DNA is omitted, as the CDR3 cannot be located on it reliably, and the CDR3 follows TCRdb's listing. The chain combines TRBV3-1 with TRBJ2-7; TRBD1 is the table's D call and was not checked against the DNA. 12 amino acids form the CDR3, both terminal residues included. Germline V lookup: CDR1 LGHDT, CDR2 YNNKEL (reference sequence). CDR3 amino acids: CASSQDPQGEPL.

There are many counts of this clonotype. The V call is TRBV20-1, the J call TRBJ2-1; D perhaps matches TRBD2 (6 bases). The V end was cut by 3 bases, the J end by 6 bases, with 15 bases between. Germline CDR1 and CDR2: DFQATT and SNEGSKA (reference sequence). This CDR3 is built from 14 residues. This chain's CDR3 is CSARRLVGGNEQFF. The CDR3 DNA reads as TGCAGTGCTAGGAGACTAGTGGGGGGCAATGAGCAGTTCTTC.

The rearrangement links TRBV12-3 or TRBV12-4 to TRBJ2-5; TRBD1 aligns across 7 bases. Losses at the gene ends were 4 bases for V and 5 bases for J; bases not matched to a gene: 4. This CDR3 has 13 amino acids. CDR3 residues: CASSWARGETQYF. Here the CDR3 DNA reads TGTGCCAGCAGTTGGGCCAGGGGGGAGACCCAGTACTTC.

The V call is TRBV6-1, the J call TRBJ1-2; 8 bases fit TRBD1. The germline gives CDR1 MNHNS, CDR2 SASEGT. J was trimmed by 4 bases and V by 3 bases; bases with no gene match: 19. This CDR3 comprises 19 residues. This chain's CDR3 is CASSDWATGTGGLFYGYTF. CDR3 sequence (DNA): TGTGCCAGCAGTGATTGGGCGACCGGGACAGGAGGCTTATTCTATGGCTACACCTTC.

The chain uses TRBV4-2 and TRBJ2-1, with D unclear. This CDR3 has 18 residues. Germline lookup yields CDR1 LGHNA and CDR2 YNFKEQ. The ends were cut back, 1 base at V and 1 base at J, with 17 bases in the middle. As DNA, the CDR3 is TGTGCCAGCAGCCAAGGGAGCGTTTACGGATTATCCTACAATGAGCAGTTCTTC. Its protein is CASSQGSVYGLSYNEQFF.

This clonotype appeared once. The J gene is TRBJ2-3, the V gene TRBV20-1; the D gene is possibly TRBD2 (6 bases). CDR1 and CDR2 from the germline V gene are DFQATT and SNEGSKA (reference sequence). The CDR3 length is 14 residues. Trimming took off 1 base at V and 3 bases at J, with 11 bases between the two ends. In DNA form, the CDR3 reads TGCAGTGCTAGAGCGGGAGATGGAACAGATACGCAGTATTTT. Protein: CSARAGDGTDTQYF.

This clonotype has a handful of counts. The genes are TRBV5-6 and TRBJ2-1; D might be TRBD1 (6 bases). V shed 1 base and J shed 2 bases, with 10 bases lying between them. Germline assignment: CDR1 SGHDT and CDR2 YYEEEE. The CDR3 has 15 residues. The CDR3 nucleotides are TGTGCCAGCAGCTTGTGGCGGACAGCCTACAATGAGCAGTTCTTC. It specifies CASSLWRTAYNEQFF.

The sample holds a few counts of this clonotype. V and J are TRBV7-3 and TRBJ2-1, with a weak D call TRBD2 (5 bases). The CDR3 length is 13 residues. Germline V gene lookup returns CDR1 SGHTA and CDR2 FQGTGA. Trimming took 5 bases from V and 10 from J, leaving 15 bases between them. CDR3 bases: TGTGCCAGCAGCGTCCTCCCGGGGTACGAGCAGTTCTTC. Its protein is CASSVLPGYEQFF.

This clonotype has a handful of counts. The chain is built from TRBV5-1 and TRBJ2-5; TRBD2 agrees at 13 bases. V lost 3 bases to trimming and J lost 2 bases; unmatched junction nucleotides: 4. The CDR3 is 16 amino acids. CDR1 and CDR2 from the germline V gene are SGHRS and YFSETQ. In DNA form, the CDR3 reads TGCGCCAGCAGCTCAGGACTAGCGGGAGAGCAAGAGACCCAGTACTTC. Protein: CASSSGLAGEQETQYF.

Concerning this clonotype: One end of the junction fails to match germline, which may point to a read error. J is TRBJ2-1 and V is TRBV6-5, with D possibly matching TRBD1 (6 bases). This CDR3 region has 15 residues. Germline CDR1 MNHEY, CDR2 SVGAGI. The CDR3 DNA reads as TGTGCCAACAGTTACATACAGGGTATCTACAATGAGCAGTTCTTC. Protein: CANSYIQGIYNEQFF.

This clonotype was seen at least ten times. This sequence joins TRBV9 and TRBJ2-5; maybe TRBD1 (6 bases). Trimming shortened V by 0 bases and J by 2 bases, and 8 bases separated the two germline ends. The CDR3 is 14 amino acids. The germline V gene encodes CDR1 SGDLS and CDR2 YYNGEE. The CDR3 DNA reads TGTGCCAGCAGCGTAGGGACAGTTCAAGAGACCCAGTACTTC. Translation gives CASSVGTVQETQYF. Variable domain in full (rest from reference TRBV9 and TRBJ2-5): DSGVTQTPKHLITATGQRVTLRCSPRSGDLSVYWYQQSLDQGLQFLIQYYNGEERAKGNILERFSAQQFPDLHSELNLSSLELGDSALYFCASSVGTVQETQYFGPGTRLLVL.